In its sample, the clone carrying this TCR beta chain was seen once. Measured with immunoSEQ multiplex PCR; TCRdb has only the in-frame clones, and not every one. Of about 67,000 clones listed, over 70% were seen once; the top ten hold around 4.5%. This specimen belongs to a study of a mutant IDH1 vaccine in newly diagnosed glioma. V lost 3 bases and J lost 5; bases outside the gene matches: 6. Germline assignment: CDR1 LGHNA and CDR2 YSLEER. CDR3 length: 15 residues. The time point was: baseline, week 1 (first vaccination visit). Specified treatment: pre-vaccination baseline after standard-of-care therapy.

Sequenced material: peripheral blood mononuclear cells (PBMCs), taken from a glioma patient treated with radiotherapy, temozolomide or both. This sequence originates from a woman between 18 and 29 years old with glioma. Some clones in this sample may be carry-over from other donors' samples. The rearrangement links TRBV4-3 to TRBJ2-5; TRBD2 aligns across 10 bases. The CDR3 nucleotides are TGCGCCAGCAGCCACGGGACAGCGGGGGGGGAGACCCAGTACTTC. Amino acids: CASSHGTAGGETQYF.